These 18 T cell receptor beta chains were all obtained from the same sample, sequenced in a study of blood T cell repertoires in COVID-19. Data came from immunoSEQ multiplex PCR; TCRdb stores just in-frame clones and leaves some out. This table has under 250,000 clones, roughly 86% appearing once. Sequenced sample: peripheral blood. These receptors came from an older man with acute or convalescent COVID-19.

V and J are TRBV18 and TRBJ1-5; D not certain. This CDR3 contains 13 residues. The V gene's germline CDR1 is KGHSH and CDR2 LQKENI. The V end was cut by 3 bases, the J end by 15 bases, with 18 bases between. CDR3 sequence reads: CASSPRPGEAWHF. In DNA form, the CDR3 reads TGTGCCAGCTCACCCCGGCCCGGGGAGGCCTGGCATTTT.

The CDR3 is CASSIDWIGRGRGEQYF. CDR3 nucleotide sequence: TGTGCCAGTAGTATAGATTGGATTGGCAGGGGAAGGGGCGAGCAGTACTTC. The rearrangement uses TRBV19 and TRBJ2-7; D is possibly TRBD1 (6 bases). This CDR3 is 17 amino acids long. The ends were cut back, 0 bases at V and 6 bases at J, with 21 bases in the middle. The V gene's germline CDR1 is LNHDA and CDR2 SQIVND (reference sequence). Combining the CDR3 with reference TRBV19 and TRBJ2-7 gives the whole variable domain DGGITQSPKYLFRKEGQNVTLSCEQNLNHDAMYWYRQDPGQGLRLIYYSQIVNDFQKGDIAEGYSVSREKKESFPLTVTSAQKNPTAFYLCASSIDWIGRGRGEQYFGPGTRLTVT.

The V and J genes are TRBV5-1 and TRBJ2-1; D possibly corresponds to TRBD2 (5 bases). The CDR3 has 14 residues. Germline assignment: CDR1 SGHRS and CDR2 YFSETQ. The germline V and J ends were trimmed by 2 bases and 10 bases, with 16 bases remaining between them. For the CDR3, the DNA is TGCGCCAGCAGCTTTGAGGGAGCGATAGGGGAGCAGTTCTTC. This sequence encodes CASSFEGAIGEQFF.

The rearrangement uses TRBV7-2 and TRBJ1-6, with a tentative D call TRBD1 (6 bases). The germline gives CDR1 SGHTA, CDR2 FQGNSA. CDR3 length: 14 residues. The ends were cut back, 5 bases at V and 5 bases at J, with 10 bases in the middle. The CDR3 is CASSPQGNNSPLHF. The CDR3 nucleotides are TGTGCCAGCAGCCCCCAGGGGAATAATTCACCCCTCCACTTT.

This chain uses TRBV19 with TRBJ1-1; D may be TRBD1 (6 bases). Germline CDR1 and CDR2: LNHDA and SQIVND (reference sequence). The CDR3 has 15 residues. Deletions cut 3 bases from V and 2 bases from J, with 13 bases between. The CDR3 nucleotides are TGTGCCAGTAGTATGACGGGCAGGGGAAACACTGAAGCTTTCTTT. Protein: CASSMTGRGNTEAFF. The full variable domain, completed using reference TRBV19 and TRBJ1-1, is DGGITQSPKYLFRKEGQNVTLSCEQNLNHDAMYWYRQDPGQGLRLIYYSQIVNDFQKGDIAEGYSVSREKKESFPLTVTSAQKNPTAFYLCASSMTGRGNTEAFFGQGTRLTVV.

This clone was recorded only once. V gene TRBV12-3 or TRBV12-4 combines with J gene TRBJ2-3, with D uncertain. The CDR3 extends over 12 amino acids. V was clipped by 6 bases and J by 4 bases, with 8 bases between them. The CDR3 DNA reads TGTGCCAGCAGACCGGTGGCAGATACGCAGTATTTT. Protein sequence: CASRPVADTQYF.

Here the CDR3 reads CASSEVGTGVGEQYF. DNA for the CDR3: TGTGCCAGCAGTGAAGTAGGGACAGGGGTTGGCGAGCAGTACTTC. The V gene is TRBV6-1, the J gene TRBJ2-7, with 10 bases fitting TRBD1. Losses at the gene ends were 1 base for V and 6 bases for J; bases not matched to a gene: 6. Germline CDR1 and CDR2: MNHNS and SASEGT. The CDR3 spans 15 residues.

A few counts support this clone. This chain uses TRBV5-1 with TRBJ1-3, with 7 positions matching TRBD1. V shed 4 bases, J shed 0 bases, and the junction held 7 bases outside the gene matches. CDR1 is SGHRS and CDR2 is YFSETQ in the germline V gene. The CDR3 is 16 residues long. The CDR3 DNA reads as TGCGCCAGCAGCCCCGACAGGGCCGGCTCTGGAAACACCATATATTTT. As protein: CASSPDRAGSGNTIYF.

V usage is TRBV11-1 and J usage is TRBJ2-3, with a weak D call TRBD1 (5 bases). Looked up from germline, CDR1 is SGHAT and CDR2 is FQDESV (reference sequence). Trimming left V 5 bases short and J 3 bases short, with 18 bases between. This CDR3 has 16 residues. The chain's CDR3 is CASSLLRLGLTDTQYF. The CDR3 DNA follows: TGTGCCAGCAGCCTCCTACGTTTGGGGCTGACAGATACGCAGTATTTT.

V is TRBV7-9 and J is TRBJ2-1, with 7 bases that match TRBD2. There are 17 residues in the CDR3. V shed 5 bases and J 6 bases; nucleotides not matched to a gene: 16. Germline CDR1 is SEHNR and CDR2 is FQNEAQ (reference sequence). The chain's CDR3 is CASSPDGGGRSINEQFF. Here the CDR3 DNA reads TGTGCCAGCAGCCCCGACGGAGGCGGGAGAAGTATCAATGAGCAGTTCTTC. The whole variable domain, filled in from reference TRBV7-9 and TRBJ2-1, reads DTGVSQNPRHKITKRGQNVTFRCDPISEHNRLYWYRQTLGQGPEFLTYFQNEAQLEKSRLLSDRFSAERPKGSFSTLEIQRTEQGDSAMYLCASSPDGGGRSINEQFFGPGTRLTVL.

The chain employs TRBV18 and TRBJ1-1; TRBD1 matches 9 bases. The V gene's germline CDR1 is KGHSH and CDR2 LQKENI. There are 15 residues in the CDR3. The ends lost 2 bases at V and 5 bases at J; junction bases unmatched: 6. In nucleotides, the CDR3 is TGTGCCAGCTCACCAACAGGGGGCGCCCCGACTGAAGCTTTCTTT. Translation: CASSPTGGAPTEAFF.

This rearrangement joins TRBV6-1 to TRBJ2-5, with D maybe TRBD1 (5 bases). The V end was cut by 1 base, the J end by 1 base, with 10 bases between. The germline V gene encodes CDR1 MNHNS and CDR2 SASEGT. The CDR3 extends over 15 amino acids. The CDR3 DNA is TGTGCCAGCAGTGAAGGGGGCGTTGGCCAAGAGACCCAGTACTTC. Protein product: CASSEGGVGQETQYF.

This sequence joins TRBV5-4 and TRBJ1-2, with 10 bases lining up with TRBD1. From germline, CDR1 is SGHNT and CDR2 YYREEE (reference sequence). CDR3 length: 15 residues. V was clipped by 10 bases and J by 4 bases; unmatched bases: 13. CDR3 in amino acids: CAGTRDRGFSYGYTF. The DNA of the CDR3 is TGTGCCGGAACCCGGGACAGGGGATTTTCCTATGGCTACACCTTC.

This chain connects TRBV27 to TRBJ1-5; 7 bases match TRBD1. Per the germline V gene, CDR1 is MNHEY and CDR2 is SMNVEV (reference sequence). Germline trimming cut 5 bases from V and 5 bases from J; bases unmatched to any gene: 12. This CDR3 contains 16 residues. CDR3 in amino acids: CASSPAGTAGHQPQHF. CDR3 DNA sequence: TGTGCCAGCAGTCCGGCCGGGACAGCAGGCCATCAGCCCCAGCATTTT.

This chain joins TRBV11-2 and TRBJ1-2, with D perhaps matching TRBD1 (6 bases). Germline values: CDR1 SGHAT, CDR2 FQNNGV. Trimming left V 4 bases short and J 6 bases short, with 15 bases between. The CDR3 contains 14 residues. The CDR3 protein is CASSSQQGRDGYTF. Here the CDR3 DNA reads TGTGCCAGCAGCTCGCAACAGGGACGAGATGGCTACACCTTC.

The chain has TRBV6-5 and TRBJ1-3, with a possible D match to TRBD1 (6 bases). CDR1 is MNHEY and CDR2 is SVGAGI in the germline V gene. The CDR3 covers 16 residues. Trimming removed 0 bases from V and 4 bases from J, with 13 bases in between. The CDR3, as DNA: TGTGCCAGCAGTTACTCTACAGGGTTGGGCGGAAACACCATATATTTT. Translated, it gives CASSYSTGLGGNTIYF.

The chain joins TRBV5-1 to TRBJ1-1; a weak D match, TRBD1 (5 bases). Germline V gives CDR1 SGHRS, CDR2 YFSETQ. V was pared by 5 bases and J by 1 base, with 9 bases between. The CDR3 extends over 13 amino acids. This chain's CDR3 is CASRQGENTEAFF. The DNA of the CDR3 is TGCGCCAGCAGGCAGGGTGAGAACACTGAAGCTTTCTTT.

V is TRBV27 and J is TRBJ1-4; no firm D call. The V gene's germline CDR1 is MNHEY and CDR2 SMNVEV (reference sequence). With 3 bases removed from V and 6 bases from J, the gap between germline ends came to 11 bases. The CDR3 has 14 residues. The CDR3 loop is CASSLVGDYEKLFF. The CDR3 DNA reads as TGTGCCAGCAGTTTGGTGGGCGATTATGAAAAACTGTTTTTT. The complete variable domain, with remaining parts taken from reference TRBV27 and TRBJ1-4, reads EAQVTQNPRYLITVTGKKLTVTCSQNMNHEYMSWYRQDPGLGLRQIYYSMNVEVTDKGDVPEGYKVSRKEKRNFPLILESPSPNQTSLYFCASSLVGDYEKLFFGSGTQLSVL.